This T cell receptor beta chain was recovered during a study of blood T cell repertoires in COVID-19. Study-wide context: PBMCs, B-cell-depleted T cells, or T cells were the source of the cDNA or gDNA that made up the material.

Profiled with immunoSEQ multiplex PCR; TCRdb holds only in-frame clones, not every one. Among hundreds of thousands of clones listed, approximately 81% were seen once. The sequenced sample consisted of peripheral blood. This receptor was obtained from a woman aged 80 or older with acute or convalescent COVID-19.

Here the CDR3 reads CASSENGRALNEQFF. CDR3 DNA sequence: TGCGCCAGCAGTGAAAACGGGAGGGCCCTCAATGAGCAGTTCTTC. This chain joins TRBV10-1 and TRBJ2-1, with 8 bases matching TRBD2. The CDR3 is 15 residues long. V shed 3 bases and J 6 bases; nucleotides not matched to a gene: 7. Germline V gene sequence: CDR1 WNHNN, CDR2 SYGVQD (reference sequence).